A single T cell receptor beta chain is shown here with its context. Its antigen is unknown. This sample is part of a study of T cells in localized non-small cell lung cancer. Notes on the study in general: In the blood, greater T cell density corresponded to longer overall survival. Turning up in adjacent lung were a median around 60 of the top 100 tumor clones. The study found T cell clonality highest in uninvolved adjacent lung, above tumor.

Some clones are missing from TCRdb's copy, which holds only in-frame ones; the method was immunoSEQ multiplex PCR. Of under 45,000 clones listed, about 83% were seen once; the top ten hold almost 8%. The receptor comes from a man aged 35 to 69 with stage II lung adenocarcinoma. The specimen comprised PBMCs, sampled before any cancer treatment.

As DNA, the CDR3 is TGTGCCAGCAGCACCAGCGGGACCCTGAACTATGGCTACACCTTC. It codes for CASSTSGTLNYGYTF. The chain carries TRBV7-9 and TRBJ1-2; D possibly corresponds to TRBD1 (5 bases). Between the trimmed V and J ends, which lost 5 bases and 2 bases, there was a span of 15 bases. Germline V CDR1 and CDR2: SEHNR, FQNEAQ (reference sequence). CDR3 length equals 15 residues.